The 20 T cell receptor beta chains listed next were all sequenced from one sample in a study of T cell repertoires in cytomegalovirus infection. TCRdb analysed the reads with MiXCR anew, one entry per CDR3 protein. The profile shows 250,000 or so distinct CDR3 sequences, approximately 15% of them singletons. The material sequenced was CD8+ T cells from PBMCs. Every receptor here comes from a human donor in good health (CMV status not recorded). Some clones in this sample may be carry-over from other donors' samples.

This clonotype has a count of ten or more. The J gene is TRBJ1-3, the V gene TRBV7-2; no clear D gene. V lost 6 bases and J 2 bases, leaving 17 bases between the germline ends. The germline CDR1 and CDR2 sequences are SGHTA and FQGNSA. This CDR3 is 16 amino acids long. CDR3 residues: CASRSNRGTPGNTIYF. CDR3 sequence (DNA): TGTGCCAGCAGATCGAACCGGGGAACCCCTGGAAACACCATATATTTT. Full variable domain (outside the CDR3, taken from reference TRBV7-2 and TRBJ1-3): GAGVSQSPSNKVTEKGKDVELRCDPISGHTALYWYRQSLGQGLEFLIYFQGNSAPDKSGLPSDRFSAERTGGSVSTLTIQRTQQEDSAVYLCASRSNRGTPGNTIYFGEGSWLTVV.

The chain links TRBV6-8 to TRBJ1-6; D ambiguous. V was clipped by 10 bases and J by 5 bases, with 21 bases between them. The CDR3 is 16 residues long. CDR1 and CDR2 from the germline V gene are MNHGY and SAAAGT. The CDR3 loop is CANKKSPGMNNSPLHF. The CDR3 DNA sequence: TGTGCCAACAAAAAATCACCGGGGATGAATAATTCACCCCTCCACTTT.

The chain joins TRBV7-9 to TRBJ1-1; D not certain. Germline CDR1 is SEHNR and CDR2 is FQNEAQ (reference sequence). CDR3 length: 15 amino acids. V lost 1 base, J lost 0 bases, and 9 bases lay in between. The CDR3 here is CASSLGSRVNTEAFF. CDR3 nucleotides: TGTGCCAGCAGCTTAGGGTCTCGGGTGAACACTGAAGCTTTCTTT.

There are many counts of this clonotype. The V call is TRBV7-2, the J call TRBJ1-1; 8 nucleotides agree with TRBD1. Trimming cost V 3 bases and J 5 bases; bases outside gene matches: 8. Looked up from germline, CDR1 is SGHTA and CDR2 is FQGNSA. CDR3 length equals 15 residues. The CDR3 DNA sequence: TGTGCCAGCAGCTTTTCTCAGGGGGCGCCGACTGAAGCTTTCTTT. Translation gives CASSFSQGAPTEAFF.

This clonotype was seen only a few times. CDR3 bases: TGTGCCATCAGTGAATCTGCAGAGACCCAGTACTTC. Its translation: CAISESAETQYF. The chain has TRBV10-3 and TRBJ2-5; unclear D gene. V lost 3 bases to trimming and J lost 4 bases, with 6 bases between them. The CDR3 has 12 amino acids. CDR1 and CDR2 from the germline V gene are ENHRY and SYGVKD.

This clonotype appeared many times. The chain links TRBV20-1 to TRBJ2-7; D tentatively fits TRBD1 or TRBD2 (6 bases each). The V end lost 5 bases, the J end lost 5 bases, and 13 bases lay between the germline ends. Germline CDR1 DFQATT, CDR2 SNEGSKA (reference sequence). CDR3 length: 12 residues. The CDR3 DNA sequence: TGCAGTGCTCGGTGGGGGGCTGACGAGCAGTACTTC. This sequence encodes CSARWGADEQYF.

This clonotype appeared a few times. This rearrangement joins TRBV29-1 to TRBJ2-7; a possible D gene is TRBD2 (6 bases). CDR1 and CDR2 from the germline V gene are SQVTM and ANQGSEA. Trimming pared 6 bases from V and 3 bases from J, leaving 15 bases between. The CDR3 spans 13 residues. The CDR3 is CSVVGGVDYEQYF. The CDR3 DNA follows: TGCAGCGTCGTGGGGGGTGTGGACTACGAGCAGTACTTC.

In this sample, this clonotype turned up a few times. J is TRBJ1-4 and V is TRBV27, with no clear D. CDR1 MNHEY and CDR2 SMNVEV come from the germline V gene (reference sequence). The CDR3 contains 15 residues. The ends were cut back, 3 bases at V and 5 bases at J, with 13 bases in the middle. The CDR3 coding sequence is TGTGCCAGCAGTTTTGGTGCCAGCCAAAATGAAAAACTGTTTTTT. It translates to CASSFGASQNEKLFF.

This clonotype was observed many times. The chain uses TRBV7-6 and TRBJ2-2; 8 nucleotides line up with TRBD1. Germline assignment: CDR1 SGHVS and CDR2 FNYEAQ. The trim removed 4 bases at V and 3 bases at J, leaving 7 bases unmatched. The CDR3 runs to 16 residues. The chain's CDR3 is CASSSRTGTDTGELFF. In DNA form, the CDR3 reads TGTGCCAGCAGCTCCAGGACAGGGACGGACACCGGGGAGCTGTTTTTT.

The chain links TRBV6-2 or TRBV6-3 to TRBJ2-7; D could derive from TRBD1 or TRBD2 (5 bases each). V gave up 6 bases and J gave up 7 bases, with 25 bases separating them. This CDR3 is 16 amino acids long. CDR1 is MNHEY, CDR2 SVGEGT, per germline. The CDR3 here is CASRDVTGTEAREQYF. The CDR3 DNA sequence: TGTGCCAGCAGAGACGTTACCGGGACCGAGGCTCGGGAGCAGTACTTC.

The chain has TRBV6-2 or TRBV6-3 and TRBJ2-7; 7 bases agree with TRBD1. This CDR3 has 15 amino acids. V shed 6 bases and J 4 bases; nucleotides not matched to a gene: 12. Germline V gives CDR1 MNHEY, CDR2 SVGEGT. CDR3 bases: TGTGCCAGCAGATACGACCGGGACAGTAAGTACGAGCAGTACTTC. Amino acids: CASRYDRDSKYEQYF.

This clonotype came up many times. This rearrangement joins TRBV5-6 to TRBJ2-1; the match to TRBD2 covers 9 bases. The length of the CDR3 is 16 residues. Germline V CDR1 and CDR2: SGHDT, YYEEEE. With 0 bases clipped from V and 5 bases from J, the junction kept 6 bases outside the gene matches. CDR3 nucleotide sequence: TGTGCCAGCAGCTTGGGGGCTAGCGGGACCCACAATGAGCAGTTCTTC. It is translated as CASSLGASGTHNEQFF.

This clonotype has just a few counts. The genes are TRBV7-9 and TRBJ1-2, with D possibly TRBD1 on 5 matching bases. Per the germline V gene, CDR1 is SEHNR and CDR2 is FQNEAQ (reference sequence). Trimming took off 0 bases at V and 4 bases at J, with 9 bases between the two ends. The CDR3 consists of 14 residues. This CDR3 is CASSLAGDRYGYTF. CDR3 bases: TGTGCCAGCAGCTTAGCGGGGGACCGCTATGGCTACACCTTC.

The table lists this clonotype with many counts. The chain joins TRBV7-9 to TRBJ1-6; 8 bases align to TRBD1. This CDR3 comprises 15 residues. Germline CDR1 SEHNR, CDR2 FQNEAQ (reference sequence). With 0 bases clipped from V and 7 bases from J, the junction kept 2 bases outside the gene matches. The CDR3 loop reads CASSLARTGNSPLHF. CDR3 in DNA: TGTGCCAGCAGCTTAGCTCGGACAGGGAATTCACCCCTCCACTTT. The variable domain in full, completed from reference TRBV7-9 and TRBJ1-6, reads DTGVSQNPRHKITKRGQNVTFRCDPISEHNRLYWYRQTLGQGPEFLTYFQNEAQLEKSRLLSDRFSAERPKGSFSTLEIQRTEQGDSAMYLCASSLARTGNSPLHFGNGTRLTVT.

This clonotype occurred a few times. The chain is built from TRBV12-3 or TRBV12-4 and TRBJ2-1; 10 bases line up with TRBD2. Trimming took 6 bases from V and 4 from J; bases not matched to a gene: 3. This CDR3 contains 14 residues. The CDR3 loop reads CASRVAGGYNEQFF. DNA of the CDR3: TGTGCCAGCAGGGTAGCGGGGGGTTACAATGAGCAGTTCTTC.

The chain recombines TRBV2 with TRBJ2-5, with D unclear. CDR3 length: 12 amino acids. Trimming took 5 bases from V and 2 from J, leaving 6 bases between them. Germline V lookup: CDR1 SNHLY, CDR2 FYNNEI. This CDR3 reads CASSPGQETQYF. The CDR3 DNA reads TGTGCCAGCAGTCCAGGACAAGAGACCCAGTACTTC.

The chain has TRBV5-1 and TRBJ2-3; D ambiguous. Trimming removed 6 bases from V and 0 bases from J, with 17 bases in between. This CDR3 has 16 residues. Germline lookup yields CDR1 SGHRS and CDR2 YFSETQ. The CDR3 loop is CASTQMTQRSTDTQYF. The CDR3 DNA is TGCGCCAGCACCCAAATGACTCAGAGAAGCACAGATACGCAGTATTTT. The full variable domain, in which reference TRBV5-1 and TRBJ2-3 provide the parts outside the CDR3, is KAGVTQTPRYLIKTRGQQVTLSCSPISGHRSVSWYQQTPGQGLQFLFEYFSETQRNKGNFPGRFSGRQFSNSRSEMNVSTLELGDSALYLCASTQMTQRSTDTQYFGPGTRLTVL.

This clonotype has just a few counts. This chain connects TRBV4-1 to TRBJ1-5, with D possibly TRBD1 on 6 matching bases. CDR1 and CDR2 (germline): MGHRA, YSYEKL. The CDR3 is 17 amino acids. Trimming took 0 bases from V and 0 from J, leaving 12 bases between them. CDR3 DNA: TGCGCCAGCAGCCAAGAACAGGGTGAATATAGCAATCAGCCCCAGCATTTT. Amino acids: CASSQEQGEYSNQPQHF.

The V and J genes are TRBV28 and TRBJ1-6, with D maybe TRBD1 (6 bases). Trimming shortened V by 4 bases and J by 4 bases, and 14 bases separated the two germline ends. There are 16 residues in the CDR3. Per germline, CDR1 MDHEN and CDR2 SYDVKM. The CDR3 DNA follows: TGTGCCAGCAGTTCCCCAGGACAGACTTATAATTCACCCCTCCACTTT. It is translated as CASSSPGQTYNSPLHF.

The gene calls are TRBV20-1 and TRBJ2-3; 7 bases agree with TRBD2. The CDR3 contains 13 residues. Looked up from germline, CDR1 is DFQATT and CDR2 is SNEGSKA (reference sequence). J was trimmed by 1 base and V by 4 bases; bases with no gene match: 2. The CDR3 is CSATRGGTDTQYF. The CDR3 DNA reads TGCAGTGCTACCCGGGGGGGCACAGATACGCAGTATTTT.